These 28 T cell receptor beta chains were all obtained from the same sample, sequenced in a study of shared clonotypes between healthy human individuals. The protocol was immunoSEQ multiplex PCR, while the TCRdb copy is restricted to in-frame clones and leaves out a portion. Here the sample spans about 2.4 million clones, 93% being singletons. The sequencing sample was made of naive CD4+ T cells from PBMCs. Indicated subset: CD45RA+ positively selected. These receptors were obtained from a man younger than 35 in good health. Some clones in this sample may be carry-over from other donors' samples.

The chain links TRBV4-3 to TRBJ1-2; D not resolved. In germline, CDR1 is LGHNA, CDR2 YSLEER. The CDR3 spans 13 residues. Trimming removed 1 base from V and 0 bases from J, with 3 bases in between. CDR3 sequence reads: CASSQVANYGYTF. In DNA, the CDR3 is TGCGCCAGCAGCCAAGTAGCTAACTATGGCTACACCTTC.

The gene calls are TRBV19 and TRBJ2-2, with D possibly TRBD1 on 7 matching bases. Germline values: CDR1 LNHDA, CDR2 SQIVND (reference sequence). V gave up 7 bases and J gave up 6 bases, with 15 bases separating them. The CDR3 totals 14 residues. CDR3: CASTVQGGPGELFF. The CDR3 DNA reads TGTGCCAGTACGGTTCAGGGGGGACCCGGGGAGCTGTTTTTT.

Written as DNA, the CDR3 is TGCGCCAGCAGCCAAGATATGGACTACCTGGGCACAGATACGCAGTATTTT. Its translation: CASSQDMDYLGTDTQYF. This rearrangement joins TRBV4-3 to TRBJ2-3, with TRBD2 as a possible D gene (6 bases). With 0 bases removed from V and 1 base from J, the gap between germline ends came to 14 bases. The length of the CDR3 is 17 residues. CDR1 and CDR2 from the germline V gene are LGHNA and YSLEER.

V and J are TRBV6-6 and TRBJ2-1; 9 positions agree with TRBD2. This CDR3 has 15 residues. Germline CDR1 reads MNHNY; CDR2 reads SVGAGI (reference sequence). V trimming: 6 bases; J trimming: 1 base; junction bases outside the gene matches: 4. The CDR3 loop reads CASRSSGRSYNEQFF. In nucleotides, the CDR3 is TGTGCCAGCAGGTCAAGCGGGAGGTCCTACAATGAGCAGTTCTTC.

The J gene is TRBJ2-2, the V gene TRBV28; tentatively, D is TRBD2 (7 bases). With 3 bases removed from V and 7 bases from J, the gap between germline ends came to 18 bases. Germline V gene data show CDR1 as MDHEN and CDR2 as SYDVKM. The CDR3 length is 16 residues. CDR3 loop: CASSFQQAGASGELFF. CDR3 sequence (DNA): TGTGCCAGCAGTTTTCAGCAGGCGGGGGCTAGCGGGGAGCTGTTTTTT. The variable domain in full, with the rest retrieved from reference TRBV28 and TRBJ2-2, is DVKVTQSSRYLVKRTGEKVFLECVQDMDHENMFWYRQDPGLGLRLIYFSYDVKMKEKGDIPEGYSVSREKKERFSLILESASTNQTSMYLCASSFQQAGASGELFFGEGSRLTVL.

The rearrangement links TRBV7-8 to TRBJ2-5; 11 nucleotides line up with TRBD1. Trimming took 5 bases from V and 7 from J; bases not matched to a gene: 6. The germline V gene has CDR1 SGHVS and CDR2 FQNEAQ. The CDR3 extends over 14 amino acids. The chain's CDR3 is CASSQGTGGTTQYF. The CDR3 DNA sequence: TGTGCCAGCAGCCAAGGGACAGGGGGTACGACCCAGTACTTC.

V gene TRBV29-1 combines with J gene TRBJ1-1; 7 nucleotides line up with TRBD1. Germline trimming cut 6 bases from V and 8 bases from J; bases unmatched to any gene: 12. CDR3 size: 13 residues. Germline V gene sequence: CDR1 SQVTM, CDR2 ANQGSEA. CDR3 amino acids: CSVARMMTGEAFF. For the CDR3, the DNA is TGCAGCGTCGCCCGCATGATGACAGGGGAAGCTTTCTTT.

The V call is TRBV10-3, the J call TRBJ1-1, with TRBD1 matching 8 bases. The junction had 5 bases not matched to a gene; V was cut back by 4 bases and J by 7 bases. CDR1 ENHRY and CDR2 SYGVKD come from the germline V gene. The CDR3 covers 13 residues. The DNA of the CDR3 is TGTGCCATCAGTGGGACAGGGTTCGGTGAAGCTTTCTTT. It yields the protein CAISGTGFGEAFF.

This chain links TRBV18 with TRBJ1-4; maybe TRBD1 (5 bases). V was cut by 4 bases and J by 5 bases, with 14 bases left in between. Germline CDR1 KGHSH, CDR2 LQKENI. This CDR3 is 15 amino acids long. The CDR3 DNA reads as TGTGCCAGCTCACTATCACCGGGGGAGAATGAAAAACTGTTTTTT. Its translation is CASSLSPGENEKLFF.

The V and J genes are TRBV5-1 and TRBJ2-2, with 9 bases matching TRBD1. This CDR3 spans 15 amino acids. With 6 bases clipped from V and 5 bases from J, the junction kept 8 bases outside the gene matches. CDR1 SGHRS and CDR2 YFSETQ come from the germline V gene. The CDR3 sequence: CASTSSGTGTGELFF. As DNA, the CDR3 is TGCGCCAGCACCTCTTCCGGGACAGGGACCGGGGAGCTGTTTTTT.

The chain couples TRBV5-4 to TRBJ1-2, with 8 positions matching TRBD1. The germline V gene has CDR1 SGHNT and CDR2 YYREEE (reference sequence). The V gene end was trimmed by 3 bases and the J gene end by 6 bases; junction bases not matched to a gene: 13. This CDR3 region has 16 residues. The CDR3 reads CASSSAKTGGGHGYTF. CDR3 nucleotides: TGTGCCAGCAGCTCAGCCAAAACAGGGGGTGGACATGGCTACACCTTC. Combining the CDR3 with reference TRBV5-4 and TRBJ1-2 gives the whole variable domain ETGVTQSPTHLIKTRGQQVTLRCSSQSGHNTVSWYQQALGQGPQFIFQYYREEENGRGNFPPRFSGLQFPNYSSELNVNALELDDSALYLCASSSAKTGGGHGYTFGSGTRLTVV.

Notes on this clone: Different DNA sequences within this sample yield the same CDR3. The CDR3 reads CASSLDGGDQPQHF. Written as DNA, the CDR3 is TGCGCCAGCAGCTTGGACGGGGGGGACCAGCCCCAGCATTTT. The chain uses TRBV5-1 and TRBJ1-5, with D possibly TRBD1 on 5 matching bases. With 0 bases removed from V and 7 bases from J, the gap between germline ends came to 11 bases. CDR3 length: 14 amino acids. Germline V gives CDR1 SGHRS, CDR2 YFSETQ.

This chain uses TRBV18 with TRBJ2-1; TRBD1 agrees at 9 bases. Germline assignment: CDR1 KGHSH and CDR2 LQKENI. The CDR3 runs 17 residues. The V and J ends lost 0 bases and 0 bases, in that order; junction bases with no gene match: 3. This CDR3 is CASSPPGTGSSYNEQFF. The CDR3 coding sequence is TGTGCCAGCTCACCACCTGGGACAGGGAGCTCCTACAATGAGCAGTTCTTC.

This chain uses TRBV30 with TRBJ2-3; no clear D gene. The CDR3 has 14 amino acids. Looked up from germline, CDR1 is GTSNPN and CDR2 is SVGIG (reference sequence). Trimming took 2 bases from V and 3 from J, leaving 12 bases between them. CDR3 nucleotide sequence: TGTGCCTGGAGTTTCGTAGTTCAAACAGATACGCAGTATTTT. It translates to CAWSFVVQTDTQYF.

With regard to this clone: Different DNA sequences within this sample yield the same CDR3. The chain has TRBV30 and TRBJ2-7; maybe TRBD1 (5 bases). This CDR3 is 12 amino acids long. The germline V and J ends were trimmed by 1 base and 6 bases, with 10 bases remaining between them. Germline CDR1 is GTSNPN and CDR2 is SVGIG (reference sequence). CDR3 protein: CAWSGQGGEQYF. As DNA, the CDR3 is TGTGCCTGGAGTGGGCAGGGCGGCGAGCAGTACTTC.

This chain links TRBV18 with TRBJ2-3; 11 nucleotides match TRBD2. This CDR3 comprises 16 residues. The germline CDR1 and CDR2 sequences are KGHSH and LQKENI. V shed 3 bases, J shed 4 bases, and the junction held 6 bases outside the gene matches. The CDR3 DNA sequence: TGTGCCAGCTCACCGTACCCGGGACTAGCGGCAGATACGCAGTATTTT. Translation gives CASSPYPGLAADTQYF.

This chain uses TRBV9 with TRBJ2-7; D is unresolved. Between the trimmed V and J ends, which lost 3 bases and 5 bases, there was a span of 18 bases. This CDR3 spans 15 amino acids. Germline V gives CDR1 SGDLS, CDR2 YYNGEE. The CDR3: CASSARLSSANEQYF. CDR3 nucleotide sequence: TGTGCCAGCAGCGCCCGCTTGTCGAGCGCGAACGAGCAGTACTTC.

Only one count was recorded for this clone. The genes are TRBV5-4 and TRBJ2-4; D is uncertain. V shed 1 base and J shed 7 bases, with 6 bases lying between them. CDR1 SGHNT and CDR2 YYREEE come from the germline V gene (reference sequence). There are 12 residues in the CDR3. CDR3 sequence: CASSLLGNIQYF. For the CDR3, the DNA is TGTGCCAGCAGCTTGTTGGGGAACATTCAGTACTTC.

This chain joins TRBV5-4 and TRBJ2-1, with TRBD1 identical over 10 bases. Per germline, CDR1 SGHNT and CDR2 YYREEE (reference sequence). This CDR3 spans 15 amino acids. Unmatched junction bases numbered 6, after V lost 4 bases and J lost 5 bases. In DNA, the CDR3 is TGTGCCAGCAGCCGGGGACAGGGGTTCGACAATGAGCAGTTCTTC. The encoded protein is CASSRGQGFDNEQFF. The full variable domain, with the rest looked up from reference TRBV5-4 and TRBJ2-1, is ETGVTQSPTHLIKTRGQQVTLRCSSQSGHNTVSWYQQALGQGPQFIFQYYREEENGRGNFPPRFSGLQFPNYSSELNVNALELDDSALYLCASSRGQGFDNEQFFGPGTRLTVL.

Points on this clone: Other DNA sequences in the same sample also yield this CDR3. This sequence joins TRBV5-1 and TRBJ2-5; 7 bases fit TRBD1. The CDR3 loop spans 14 amino acids. The V gene's germline CDR1 is SGHRS and CDR2 YFSETQ. J was trimmed by 2 bases and V by 6 bases; bases with no gene match: 7. CDR3 residues: CASTGGRGQETQYF. In nucleotides, the CDR3 is TGCGCCAGCACAGGCGGCAGGGGGCAAGAGACCCAGTACTTC.

This clone was counted between two and nine times. Distinct nucleotide sequences in the sample also encode this CDR3. This chain links TRBV10-3 with TRBJ1-2; D ambiguous. V was cut by 0 bases and J by 4 bases, with 9 bases left in between. This CDR3 spans 14 amino acids. Germline-derived CDR1 and CDR2 are ENHRY and SYGVKD. CDR3 protein: CAISESGGPYGYTF. The CDR3 region has the DNA TGTGCCATCAGTGAGTCGGGAGGTCCCTATGGCTACACCTTC.

In the case of this clone: Other DNA sequences within the sample encode an identical CDR3. The chain joins TRBV7-9 to TRBJ1-1; D possibly corresponds to TRBD1 (5 bases). Trimming removed 3 bases from V and 4 bases from J, with 9 bases in between. The germline V gene has CDR1 SEHNR and CDR2 FQNEAQ (reference sequence). CDR3 length equals 13 residues. The CDR3 loop reads CASSFQGSTEAFF. DNA for the CDR3: TGTGCCAGCAGCTTCCAGGGAAGCACTGAAGCTTTCTTT.

Notes on this clone: Other nucleotide sequences in the sample specify the same CDR3. The chain employs TRBV5-4 and TRBJ1-5; maybe TRBD1 (6 bases). This CDR3 spans 15 amino acids. The ends were cut back, 2 bases at V and 1 base at J, with 10 bases in the middle. Germline CDR1 and CDR2: SGHNT and YYREEE (reference sequence). CDR3 sequence reads: CASSFGGGSNQPQHF. CDR3 coding DNA: TGTGCCAGCAGCTTCGGGGGGGGCAGCAATCAGCCCCAGCATTTT.

J is TRBJ2-5 and V is TRBV6-1, with 8 positions matching TRBD2. In germline, CDR1 is MNHNS, CDR2 SASEGT. With 4 bases clipped from V and 5 bases from J, the junction kept 6 bases outside the gene matches. This CDR3 region has 14 residues. Here the CDR3 DNA reads TGTGCCAGCAGTGGGCGGGGGGCGCGTGAGACCCAGTACTTC. Protein sequence: CASSGRGARETQYF.

This clone was observed once. This sample includes further DNA sequences coding for the same CDR3. The V and J genes are TRBV5-1 and TRBJ2-7, with TRBD1 identical over 8 bases. Germline CDR1 reads SGHRS; CDR2 reads YFSETQ. The CDR3 loop spans 15 amino acids. The junction had 8 bases not matched to a gene; V was cut back by 4 bases and J by 2 bases. In nucleotides, the CDR3 is TGCGCCAGCAGCCCAGGACAGGGCAGAACCTACGAGCAGTACTTC. Its protein is CASSPGQGRTYEQYF.

Comment on this clone: Other nucleotide sequences from this sample produce the same CDR3. This chain connects TRBV2 to TRBJ1-1; D is uncertain. The CDR3 is 13 amino acids. The ends were cut back, 4 bases at V and 2 bases at J, with 8 bases in the middle. Germline V lookup: CDR1 SNHLY, CDR2 FYNNEI. The CDR3 DNA reads TGTGCCAGCAGTGCTGACGGCAACACTGAAGCTTTCTTT. This sequence encodes CASSADGNTEAFF.

This chain connects TRBV28 to TRBJ2-1, with D possibly being TRBD2 (5 bases). V lost 2 bases and J lost 4, with 9 bases in between. The germline CDR1 and CDR2 sequences are MDHEN and SYDVKM. The CDR3 loop spans 14 amino acids. The CDR3: CASSLTGRYNEQFF. Here the CDR3 DNA reads TGTGCCAGCAGTTTAACGGGAAGGTACAATGAGCAGTTCTTC.

This chain links TRBV7-9 with TRBJ2-7; the D is unclear. V lost 5 bases to trimming and J lost 4 bases, with 15 bases between them. Germline V gene sequence: CDR1 SEHNR, CDR2 FQNEAQ (reference sequence). The CDR3 contains 14 residues. The CDR3 DNA sequence: TGTGCCAGCAGCCACTCTGCCGGCCGTTACGAGCAGTACTTC. Its translation: CASSHSAGRYEQYF. The full variable domain, rest sourced from reference TRBV7-9 and TRBJ2-7, is DTGVSQNPRHKITKRGQNVTFRCDPISEHNRLYWYRQTLGQGPEFLTYFQNEAQLEKSRLLSDRFSAERPKGSFSTLEIQRTEQGDSAMYLCASSHSAGRYEQYFGPGTRLTVT.